These T cell receptor beta chains were read from a single sample in a study of blood T cell repertoires in COVID-19. Clones were sequenced by immunoSEQ multiplex PCR, and TCRdb holds only the in-frame ones, with some missing. The data show 50,000 to 65,000 clones, more than 85% seen once. The specimen sequenced was peripheral blood. These receptors originate from a man aged 45-65 years with acute or convalescent COVID-19. The CDR3 runs from the conserved cysteine through the conserved F or W. D genes are given only for firm matches. Size is omitted from some rows. Given values are once, few, many or a class for expanded clones.

j_gene	v_gene	abundance	d_gene	CDR3nt	CDR3aa
TRBJ2-3	TRBV25-1	-	TRBD1	TGTGCCAGCCGACAGGGCGTTGACCCTACGCAGTATTTT	CASRQGVDPTQYF
TRBJ1-1	TRBV3-1/TRBV3-2	-	-	TGTGCCAGCCGAGGCGGGATCTACACTGAAGCTTTCTTT	CASRGGIYTEAFF
TRBJ1-1	TRBV12-3/TRBV12-4	-	-	TGTGCCAGCATTGTGGGCGGGGGGACTGAAGCTTTCTTT	CASIVGGGTEAFF
TRBJ1-2	TRBV3-1/TRBV3-2	-	-	TGTGCCAGCAGCCAAGTCTGGACCGGGACATTGGGTAATGGCTACACCTTC	CASSQVWTGTLGNGYTF
TRBJ2-3	TRBV10-3	-	TRBD1	TGTGCCATCAGTCGACAGGGCCCCACAGATACGCAGTATTTT	CAISRQGPTDTQYF
TRBJ2-5	TRBV9	-	TRBD2	TGTGCCAGCAGCGTAAGAACGGGGGGAGAGACCCAGTACTTC	CASSVRTGGETQYF
TRBJ1-5	TRBV18	-	-	TGTGCCAGCTCACCCGTCCCATTGGAGATACAGCCCCAGCATTTT	CASSPVPLEIQPQHF
TRBJ2-7	TRBV11-2	-	-	TGTGCCAGCAGCCGATCTCTCCTACAGGGTCGATCCAGCTACGAGCAGTACTTC	CASSRSLLQGRSSYEQYF
TRBJ2-1	TRBV7-3	-	-	TGTGCCAGCAGCTTATTGCCCCGCCAGGTCAATGAGCAGTTCTTC	CASSLLPRQVNEQFF
TRBJ1-1	TRBV5-1	once	-	TGCGCCAGCAGCTTGGCCCGCGGGGGGACTGAAGCTTTCTTT	CASSLARGGTEAFF
TRBJ1-2	TRBV15	-	-	TGTGCCACCAGCAGAGTTGGGGGCGGAGAGGTCGGGTACGGCTACACCTTC	CATSRVGGGEVGYGYTF
TRBJ1-3	TRBV6-6	-	-	TGTGCCAGCAGTCGCTTCGCTGGACTGTTCTCTGGAAACACCATATATTTT	CASSRFAGLFSGNTIYF
TRBJ1-1	TRBV18	-	-	TGTGCCAGCTCACCAGGGCAGGGGACCACTGAAGCTTTCTTT	CASSPGQGTTEAFF
TRBJ1-1	TRBV24-1	-	TRBD1	TGTGCCACCAGTGATGCAGACAGGGATGAAGCTTTCTTT	CATSDADRDEAFF
TRBJ2-1	TRBV19	once	TRBD1	TGTGCCAGTAGCTCGACAGGGGGCTTTTTTGAGCAGTTCTTC	CASSSTGGFFEQFF
TRBJ2-7	TRBV27	-	TRBD1	TGTGCCAGCAGTTCTCCAAGCCGACAGGGATCCTACGAGCAGTACTTC	CASSSPSRQGSYEQYF
TRBJ1-6	TRBV4-2	-	TRBD1	TGTGCCAGCAGCCAAGATGATGACAGGGGGCCGGCACCCCTCCACTTT	CASSQDDDRGPAPLHF
TRBJ1-5	TRBV30	-	-	TGTGCCTGGAGTGTCGCAGGTGCCGTTGAGCCCCAGCATTTT	CAWSVAGAVEPQHF
TRBJ2-7	TRBV7-2	-	-	TGTGCCAGCAGCTTAGGCGGGGCCGCCGCCTACGAGCAGTACTTC	CASSLGGAAAYEQYF
TRBJ2-3	TRBV12-3/TRBV12-4	-	-	TGTGCCAGCGGCCGCAGCACAGATACGCAGTATTTT	CASGRSTDTQYF
TRBJ2-1	TRBV18	-	TRBD1	TGTGCCAGCTCACCACTCGGACAGGGGGCTGATAATGAGCAGTTCTTC	CASSPLGQGADNEQFF
TRBJ2-3	TRBV2	-	TRBD2	TGTGCCAGCAGTGACGGGAGGAAAACAGATACGCAGTATTTT	CASSDGRKTDTQYF
TRBJ1-2	TRBV13	-	-	TGTGCCAGCAGCTTTTCCGGGTCGGTCGTTAACTATGGCTACACCTTC	CASSFSGSVVNYGYTF
TRBJ1-5	TRBV19	once	TRBD1	TGTGCCAGTAGGGGTGACAGGGGCAGTCAGCCCCAGCATTTT	CASRGDRGSQPQHF
TRBJ2-1	TRBV10-2	-	-	TGCGCCAGCAGTACGGCGGATAAAACTATGTACAATGAGCAGTTCTTC	CASSTADKTMYNEQFF
TRBJ2-3	TRBV29-1	-	-	TGCAGCGTTGCTGGAGGGCCAAGCACAGATACGCAGTATTTT	CSVAGGPSTDTQYF
TRBJ2-1	TRBV13	-	TRBD1	TGTGCCAGCAGCTTTTTTTCCGGGGACAGGGGGTACAATGAGCAGTTCTTC	CASSFFSGDRGYNEQFF
TRBJ1-2	TRBV7-2	-	-	TGTGCCAGCAGCTCCCCCGGTAGGGGAGGCTACACCTTC	CASSSPGRGGYTF